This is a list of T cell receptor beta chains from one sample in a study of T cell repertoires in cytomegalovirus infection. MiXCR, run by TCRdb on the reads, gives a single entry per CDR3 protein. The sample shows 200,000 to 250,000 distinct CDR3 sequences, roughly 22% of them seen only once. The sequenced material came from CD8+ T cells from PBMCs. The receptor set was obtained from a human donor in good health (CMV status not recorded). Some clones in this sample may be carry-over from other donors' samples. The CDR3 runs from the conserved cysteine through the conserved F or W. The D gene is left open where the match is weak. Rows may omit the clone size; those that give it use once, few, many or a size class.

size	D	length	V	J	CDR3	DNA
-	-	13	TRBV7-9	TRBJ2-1	CASSSPLQDEQFF	TGTGCCAGCAGCTCTCCTTTACAGGATGAGCAGTTCTTC
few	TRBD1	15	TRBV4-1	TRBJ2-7	CASSQGTGSSYEQYF	TGCGCCAGCAGCCAAGGGACAGGGTCTTCCTACGAGCAGTACTTC
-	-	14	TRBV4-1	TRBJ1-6	CASSTWGWNSPLHF	TGCGCCAGCAGTACATGGGGGTGGAATTCACCCCTCCACTTT
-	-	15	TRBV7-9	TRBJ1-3	CASSLGGSSGNTIYF	TGTGCCAGCAGCTTAGGGGGCAGCTCTGGAAACACCATATATTTT
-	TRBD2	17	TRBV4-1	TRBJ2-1	CASSQDWGQRGGNEQFF	TGCGCCAGCAGCCAAGATTGGGGTCAGCGGGGGGGTAATGAGCAGTTCTTC
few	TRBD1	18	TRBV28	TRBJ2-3	CASYAPGTVQPSTDTQYF	TGTGCCAGCTACGCCCCCGGGACAGTCCAACCTAGCACAGATACGCAGTATTTT
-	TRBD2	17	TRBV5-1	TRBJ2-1	CASTPGVGGGAYNEQFF	TGCGCCAGCACCCCTGGGGTAGGCGGGGGGGCCTACAATGAGCAGTTCTTC
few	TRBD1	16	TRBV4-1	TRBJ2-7	CASSQDTGVLTYEQYF	TGCGCCAGCAGCCAAGATACAGGGGTACTAACCTACGAGCAGTACTTC
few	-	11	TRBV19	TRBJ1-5	CGTGGNQPQHF	TGTGGGACCGGGGGCAATCAGCCCCAGCATTTT
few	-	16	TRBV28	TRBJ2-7	CASSLPWRGLTYEQYF	TGTGCCAGCAGTTTACCGTGGAGGGGGTTGACCTACGAGCAGTACTTC
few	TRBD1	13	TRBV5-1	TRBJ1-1	CASSLGTGIEAFF	TGCGCCAGCAGCTTAGGGACAGGGATTGAAGCTTTCTTT
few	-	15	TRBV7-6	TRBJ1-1	CASSLAGREVTEAFF	TGTGCCAGCAGCTTAGCGGGCAGGGAAGTAACTGAAGCTTTCTTT
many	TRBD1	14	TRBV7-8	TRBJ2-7	CASSRGQGYYEQYF	TGTGCCAGCAGCCGCGGACAGGGTTACTACGAGCAGTACTTC
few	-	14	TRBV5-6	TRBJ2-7	CASSFGEVDYEQYF	TGTGCCAGCAGCTTTGGGGAGGTAGACTACGAGCAGTACTTC
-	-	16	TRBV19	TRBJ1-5	CASSIAVGGGDQPQHF	TGTGCCAGTAGTATAGCCGTGGGGGGGGGCGATCAGCCCCAGCATTTT
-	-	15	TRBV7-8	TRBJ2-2	CASSTRRRFTGELFF	TGTGCCAGCAGCACTCGTCGCAGGTTCACCGGGGAGCTGTTTTTT